Shown below are 19 T cell receptor beta chains from a single sample sequenced in a study of identical twins. TCRdb fed the 5' RACE reads into MiXCR, producing one record per CDR3 protein. Here the sample spans about 690,000 distinct CDR3 sequences, around 6% being singletons. The specimen sequenced was naive T cells sorted from blood. Source of these receptors: a man in his late teens or twenties in good health.

This chain connects TRBV27 to TRBJ2-1; 12 positions match TRBD2. Per the germline V gene, CDR1 is MNHEY and CDR2 is SMNVEV (reference sequence). The ends lost 5 bases at V and 5 bases at J; junction bases unmatched: 7. The CDR3 has 16 residues. The CDR3 DNA follows: TGTGCCAGCAGTGCTCTAGCGGGAGGGACTAACAATGAGCAGTTCTTC. Its translation is CASSALAGGTNNEQFF.

This clonotype was detected ten times or more. The chain combines TRBV27 with TRBJ1-1; D perhaps matches TRBD1 (5 bases). Trimming took 7 bases from V and 4 from J, leaving 22 bases between them. CDR3 size: 16 residues. Looked up from germline, CDR1 is MNHEY and CDR2 is SMNVEV (reference sequence). The CDR3 sequence: CASNRAYNHGATEAFF. DNA for the CDR3: TGTGCCAGCAATAGGGCCTATAATCACGGGGCCACTGAAGCTTTCTTT.

The chain recombines TRBV27 with TRBJ2-1; maybe TRBD2 (5 bases). CDR1 is MNHEY and CDR2 is SMNVEV in the germline V gene (reference sequence). CDR3 length: 19 residues. The V end lost 5 bases, the J end lost 5 bases, and 28 bases lay between the germline ends. CDR3 in amino acids: CASSPPFSQTTRWNNEQFF. The CDR3 DNA sequence: TGTGCCAGCAGTCCGCCCTTTTCACAGACTACGAGATGGAACAATGAGCAGTTCTTC.

The chain recombines TRBV3-1 with TRBJ2-3; D remains unclear. Trimming stripped 0 bases from V and 2 bases from J, with 9 bases between. The V gene's germline CDR1 is LGHDT and CDR2 YNNKEL (reference sequence). The CDR3 loop spans 15 amino acids. CDR3 region: CASSQDTTDTDTQYF. The DNA for the CDR3 is TGTGCCAGCAGCCAAGATACGACGGACACAGATACGCAGTATTTT.

This clonotype was seen repeatedly, ten times or more. The rearrangement links TRBV5-1 to TRBJ2-2; weak D call: TRBD1 (5 bases). The CDR3 is 14 residues long. Trimming took off 5 bases at V and 1 base at J, with 9 bases between the two ends. The germline CDR1 and CDR2 sequences are SGHRS and YFSETQ. The chain's CDR3 is CASRRQRNTGELFF. CDR3 nucleotide sequence: TGCGCCAGCAGACGACAGCGGAACACCGGGGAGCTGTTTTTT.

Ten or more counts support this clonotype. The chain joins TRBV6-5 to TRBJ1-5; D unclear. Germline lookup yields CDR1 MNHEY and CDR2 SVGAGI. There are 14 residues in the CDR3. Trimming cost V 4 bases and J 4 bases, with 11 bases left between them. The CDR3: CASSSGRENQPQHF. The CDR3 DNA reads as TGTGCCAGCAGTTCGGGGAGAGAGAATCAGCCCCAGCATTTT.

This clonotype was seen a few times. V and J are TRBV4-1 and TRBJ1-6; tentative D call: TRBD1 (5 bases). The CDR3 runs to 14 residues. With 0 bases removed from V and 7 bases from J, the gap between germline ends came to 7 bases. Germline CDR1 is MGHRA and CDR2 is YSYEKL. CDR3 loop: CASSQDEGNSPLHF. The CDR3 DNA reads TGCGCCAGCAGCCAAGATGAGGGGAATTCACCCCTCCACTTT.

This chain connects TRBV29-1 to TRBJ2-4; TRBD2 matches at 7 bases. CDR3 size: 17 residues. Losses at the gene ends were 1 base for V and 2 bases for J; bases not matched to a gene: 11. Germline loops: CDR1 SQVTM, CDR2 ANQGSEA. CDR3: CSVEVGGGQYPKNIQYF. As DNA, the CDR3 is TGCAGCGTTGAAGTGGGGGGGGGTCAGTACCCCAAAAACATTCAGTACTTC.

This chain joins TRBV2 and TRBJ1-4; D gene ambiguous. V was shortened by 6 bases and J by 6 bases, with 8 bases between the two germline ends. The CDR3 consists of 12 residues. Germline V CDR1 and CDR2: SNHLY, FYNNEI. The CDR3 DNA is TGTGCCAGCAGAGGACTGGATGAAAAACTGTTTTTT. Protein sequence: CASRGLDEKLFF. Full variable domain (outside the CDR3, taken from reference TRBV2 and TRBJ1-4): EPEVTQTPSHQVTQMGQEVILRCVPISNHLYFYWYRQILGQKVEFLVSFYNNEISEKSEIFDDQFSVERPDGSNFTLKIRSTKLEDSAMYFCASRGLDEKLFFGSGTQLSVL.

This clonotype was seen repeatedly, ten times or more. The chain uses TRBV7-2 and TRBJ2-2; 9 nucleotides match TRBD1. Losses at the gene ends were 5 bases for V and 6 bases for J; bases not matched to a gene: 4. The germline CDR1 and CDR2 sequences are SGHTA and FQGNSA. The CDR3 runs 14 residues. The DNA for the CDR3 is TGTGCCAGCAGCCGGGACAGGGCCCCCGGGGAGCTGTTTTTT. Protein sequence: CASSRDRAPGELFF.

Many counts were recorded for this clonotype. This CDR3 reads CASGNGASGRDTQYF. The DNA for the CDR3 is TGTGCCAGCGGCAATGGGGCTAGCGGGAGAGATACGCAGTATTTT. The chain joins TRBV12-3 or TRBV12-4 to TRBJ2-3; TRBD2 matches at 10 bases. Trimming removed 8 bases from V and 5 bases from J; junction bases left unmatched: 10. This CDR3 is built from 15 residues.

This clonotype has at least ten counts. The V gene is TRBV15, the J gene TRBJ2-7; 12 nucleotides match TRBD1. Germline V gene lookup returns CDR1 LNHNV and CDR2 YYDKDF (reference sequence). The ends lost 7 bases at V and 5 bases at J; junction bases unmatched: 6. This CDR3 is 14 amino acids long. The CDR3, as DNA: TGTGCCACCACACCAGGGACAGGGGGCCACGAGCAGTACTTC. It translates to CATTPGTGGHEQYF. The full variable domain, with the rest looked up from reference TRBV15 and TRBJ2-7, is DAMVIQNPRYQVTQFGKPVTLSCSQTLNHNVMYWYQQKSSQAPKLLFHYYDKDFNNEADTPDNFQSRRPNTSFCFLDIRSPGLGDTAMYLCATTPGTGGHEQYFGPGTRLTVT.

There are many counts of this clonotype. The gene calls are TRBV4-3 and TRBJ2-2, with D maybe TRBD1 (6 bases). The CDR3 is 15 amino acids. Germline V gene sequence: CDR1 LGHNA, CDR2 YSLEER. Trimming shortened V by 1 base and J by 1 base, and 7 bases separated the two germline ends. The CDR3 DNA follows: TGCGCCAGCAGCCAAGGACAGGTGAACACCGGGGAGCTGTTTTTT. As protein: CASSQGQVNTGELFF.

The CDR3 loop reads CASSSSTTQGNEQFF. CDR3 sequence (DNA): TGCGCCAGCAGCTCAAGCACAACACAGGGGAATGAGCAGTTCTTC. The chain joins TRBV5-1 to TRBJ2-1; 7 bases match TRBD1. The junction had 10 bases not matched to a gene; V was cut back by 3 bases and J by 7 bases. Germline V gene data show CDR1 as SGHRS and CDR2 as YFSETQ. This CDR3 is built from 15 residues.

The rearrangement joins TRBV5-1 to TRBJ2-7; D gene unclear. CDR1 and CDR2 from the germline V gene are SGHRS and YFSETQ. The CDR3 runs to 14 residues. The V and J ends lost 4 bases and 1 base respectively, with 12 bases between them. As DNA, the CDR3 is TGCGCCAGCAGCCAGATTGGCGGATCCTACGAGCAGTACGTC. It codes for CASSQIGGSYEQYV.

In its sample, this clonotype was seen many times. The V gene is TRBV9, the J gene TRBJ1-5; D is uncertain. The V end was cut by 0 bases, the J end by 1 base, with 2 bases between. CDR3 size: 13 residues. In germline, CDR1 is SGDLS, CDR2 YYNGEE. The CDR3 sequence is CASSVASNQPQHF. CDR3 nucleotide sequence: TGTGCCAGCAGCGTAGCGAGCAATCAGCCCCAGCATTTT.

This clonotype was picked up many times. V and J are TRBV6-5 and TRBJ1-6; D is unclear. V was trimmed by 6 bases and J by 10 bases, leaving 10 bases between them. Germline V gives CDR1 MNHEY, CDR2 SVGAGI. This CDR3 is 12 amino acids long. As DNA, the CDR3 is TGTGCCAGCAGCCCCCAGAGATCACCCCTCCACTTT. Residues: CASSPQRSPLHF.

This clonotype was detected many times. In DNA, the CDR3 is TGTGCCAGCAGTCCTGGGGGAGGCTTGATAGATACGCAGTATTTT. Translated: CASSPGGGLIDTQYF. The V gene is TRBV12-3 or TRBV12-4, the J gene TRBJ2-3; perhaps TRBD2 as D (6 bases). The CDR3 consists of 15 residues. Trimming pared 5 bases from V and 5 bases from J, leaving 17 bases between.

The chain joins TRBV14 to TRBJ2-7, with 11 bases matching TRBD2. V was clipped by 4 bases and J by 4 bases; unmatched bases: 6. The CDR3 totals 15 residues. Germline values: CDR1 SGHDN, CDR2 FVKESK. DNA for the CDR3: TGTGCCAGCAGCCTCTTAGCGGGAGGGTTTTACGAGCAGTACTTC. Translating gives CASSLLAGGFYEQYF.